A selection of T cell receptor beta chains follows, all from one sample in a study of OX40 agonist ivuxolimab in advanced cancers. Data came from immunoSEQ multiplex PCR; TCRdb stores just in-frame clones and leaves some out. The profile shows tens of thousands of clones, approximately 89% of them singletons. Sequences were derived from CD4+ or CD8+ T cells sorted from blood, sampled in a trial of the OX40 agonist ivuxolimab. All receptors come from an adult with an advanced solid tumor such as melanoma, head and neck, liver or kidney cancer. Each CDR3 is given with its conserved first and last residue. D genes are given only for firm matches. Clone size, where shown, is once, few, many, or a class for clones that have expanded.

>TRBJ2-1|-|-|TRBV7-9
TGTGCCAGCAGCTTTAGGGTTTTCTCCTACAATGAGCAGTTCTTC
CASSFRVFSYNEQFF
>TRBJ2-5|-|few|TRBV5-4
TGTGCCAGCAGCTTGGAAAGGGAAGAGACCCAGTACTTC
CASSLEREETQYF
>TRBJ2-2|-|once|TRBV10-3
TGTGCCATCAGTGAGCCAGCCGGGGAGCTGTTTTTT
CAISEPAGELFF
>TRBJ2-1|-|-|TRBV30
TGTGCCTGGGGATTATCAAGCTCCTACAATGAGCAGTTCTTC
CAWGLSSSYNEQFF
>TRBJ2-3|TRBD2|-|TRBV7-2
TGTGCCAGCAGCTCTCCAGGACTAGCATCGGATACGCAGTATTTT
CASSSPGLASDTQYF
>TRBJ2-7|-|-|TRBV5-1
TGCGCCAGCAGGCTTGGGGCCGAGCAGTACTTC
CASRLGAEQYF
>TRBJ2-7|TRBD2|-|TRBV5-8
TGTGCCAGCAGCTTGAGCGGGAGCTCCTACGAGCAGTACTTC
CASSLSGSSYEQYF
>TRBJ2-2|TRBD1|-|TRBV7-3
TGTGCCAGCAGCTGGACAGGGTCGGGCGGGGAGCTGTTTTTT
CASSWTGSGGELFF
>TRBJ2-1|-|once|TRBV7-3
TGTGCCAGCAGCTTAGGGCTTTCGGTGGCTGAGCAGTTCTTC
CASSLGLSVAEQFF
>TRBJ2-1|TRBD2|-|TRBV6-6
TGTGCCAGCAGTTACCGTAGCGGGAGGGAGCAGTTCTTC
CASSYRSGREQFF
>TRBJ2-1|TRBD2|-|TRBV28
TGTGCCAGTAAAGCGGGGTATGGGTATGAGCAGTTCTTC
CASKAGYGYEQFF
>TRBJ2-1|TRBD2|-|TRBV10-3
TGTGCCATCAGCGGGACTAGCGGGGAGGATGAGCAGTTCTTC
CAISGTSGEDEQFF
>TRBJ1-2|TRBD1|-|TRBV28
TGTGCCAGCAGTTTCTATCAGGGGGAGTCCTTTAACTATGGCTACACCTTC
CASSFYQGESFNYGYTF
>TRBJ2-6|-|-|TRBV5-6
TGTGCCAGCAGCTTAAATCGATTATCGGGGTCTGGGGCCAACGTCCTGACTTTC
CASSLNRLSGSGANVLTF
>TRBJ2-1|-|-|TRBV7-2
TGTGCCAGCAGCCCCCGCGAGCAGGGGGGCCCGGATGAGCAGTTCTTC
CASSPREQGGPDEQFF
>TRBJ1-3|-|-|TRBV19
TGTGCCAGTAGTCAGGGAGTCGGAAACACCATATATTTT
CASSQGVGNTIYF
>TRBJ2-1|-|-|TRBV20-1
TGCAGTGCTAGCCCGCACAATGAGCAGTTCTTC
CSASPHNEQFF
>TRBJ2-5|-|-|TRBV7-2
TGTGCCAGCAGCACCCCTTCCCGAGGGGAGACCCAGTACTTC
CASSTPSRGETQYF
>TRBJ2-7|TRBD1|once|TRBV19
TGTGCCAGTAGTCAGGGACAGGGAATAGGCGAGCAGTACTTC
CASSQGQGIGEQYF
>TRBJ1-3|TRBD1|-|TRBV7-2
TGTGCCAGCAGGAACCAGGGGGCTACTGGAAACACCATATATTTT
CASRNQGATGNTIYF
>TRBJ2-5|TRBD1|-|TRBV29-1
TGCAGCGCTTCCCGGGACAGGGGCGGTGAGACCCAGTACTTC
CSASRDRGGETQYF
>TRBJ1-4|TRBD1|-|TRBV5-1
TGCGCCAGCAGGTCCGGGACAGCTAATGAAAAACTGTTTTTT
CASRSGTANEKLFF
>TRBJ2-1|-|-|TRBV4-2
TGTGCCAGCTCCGAGAGGGGTAATGAGCAGTTCTTC
CASSERGNEQFF
>TRBJ2-3|-|-|TRBV7-2
TGTGCCAGCAGCTTAATGGTCTTAGGAGATACGCAGTATTTT
CASSLMVLGDTQYF
>TRBJ2-7|-|-|TRBV19
TGTGCCAGTAGTAGACCGGGACTCGCATACGAGCAGTACTTC
CASSRPGLAYEQYF
>TRBJ1-1|TRBD1|-|TRBV5-1
TGCGCCAGCAGCCCCCAGGGGGCGCATGGCACTGAAGCTTTCTTT
CASSPQGAHGTEAFF
>TRBJ2-5|-|-|TRBV9
TGTGCCAGCAGCGTAGCTGGGATTGAAGAGACCCAGTACTTC
CASSVAGIEETQYF
>TRBJ2-1|TRBD2|-|TRBV19
TGTGCCAGTAGTTATACCCTTAGCGGGGGACTCGGGGATGAGCAGTTCTTC
CASSYTLSGGLGDEQFF
>TRBJ2-7|TRBD2|once|TRBV27
TGTGCCAGCAGTTTATCCCCGGGACTAGCGGATCAATACGAGCAGTACTTC
CASSLSPGLADQYEQYF